The 10 T cell receptor beta chains listed next were all sequenced from one sample in a study of T cell repertoires in cytomegalovirus infection. No antigens are known for them. TCRdb re-analysed the reads in MiXCR, keeping a single row per CDR3 protein. The sample lists fewer than 850,000 distinct CDR3 sequences; about 28% were seen once. Material: cultured CD8+ T cells from PBMCs, obtained from culture after CMV antigen stimulation. Receptors originate from a human donor in good health (CMV status not recorded). Some clones in this sample may be carry-over from other donors' samples.

The chain joins TRBV10-3 to TRBJ1-5; 7 bases agree with TRBD1. The CDR3 length is 14 residues. V trimming: 2 bases; J trimming: 6 bases; junction bases outside the gene matches: 4. Germline CDR1 reads ENHRY; CDR2 reads SYGVKD. CDR3: CAISERGPGQPQHF. The CDR3 DNA follows: TGTGCCATCAGTGAGAGGGGGCCCGGTCAGCCCCAGCATTTT.

V and J are TRBV5-4 and TRBJ1-4; no clear D gene. Between the trimmed V and J ends, which lost 2 bases and 3 bases, there was a span of 5 bases. This CDR3 is 13 amino acids long. CDR1 is SGHNT, CDR2 YYREEE, per germline (reference sequence). The chain's CDR3 is CASSFGSNEKLFF. In nucleotides, the CDR3 is TGTGCCAGCAGCTTTGGCTCTAATGAAAAACTGTTTTTT.

The table lists this clonotype with many counts. This chain links TRBV7-2 with TRBJ1-5, with D possibly TRBD1 on 6 matching bases. The germline V gene encodes CDR1 SGHTA and CDR2 FQGNSA. V lost 2 bases to trimming and J lost 4 bases, with 12 bases between them. The CDR3 has 15 amino acids. The CDR3 here is CASSLSGARNQPQHF. CDR3 DNA: TGTGCCAGCAGCTTATCGGGGGCTAGGAATCAGCCCCAGCATTTT.

This clonotype has more than one count but fewer than ten. The gene calls are TRBV6-5 and TRBJ1-1; tentatively, D is TRBD1 (5 bases). Germline-derived CDR1 and CDR2 are MNHEY and SVGAGI. The CDR3 consists of 15 residues. V gave up 2 bases and J gave up 11 bases, with 21 bases separating them. As DNA, the CDR3 is TGTGCCAGCAGTTACCAGAAGGGGAAGGGGCGTGATGCTTTCTTT. Translating gives CASSYQKGKGRDAFF.

The rearrangement joins TRBV7-2 to TRBJ2-1, with a tentative D call TRBD1 (6 bases). Germline loops: CDR1 SGHTA, CDR2 FQGNSA. V was pared by 6 bases and J by 2 bases, with 14 bases between. CDR3 length: 15 residues. CDR3 DNA: TGTGCCAGCAGTCGGCCGGGACAACCCTACAATGAGCAGTTCTTC. Its protein is CASSRPGQPYNEQFF.

The gene calls are TRBV7-9 and TRBJ2-2, with D possibly TRBD2 on 6 matching bases. CDR1 is SEHNR, CDR2 FQNEAQ, per germline (reference sequence). This CDR3 spans 16 amino acids. The V end was cut by 4 bases, the J end by 0 bases, with 12 bases between. CDR3 sequence (DNA): TGTGCCAGCAGCTCTCGGGACTCTACGAACACCGGGGAGCTGTTTTTT. Residues: CASSSRDSTNTGELFF. The full variable domain, rest sourced from reference TRBV7-9 and TRBJ2-2, is DTGVSQNPRHKITKRGQNVTFRCDPISEHNRLYWYRQTLGQGPEFLTYFQNEAQLEKSRLLSDRFSAERPKGSFSTLEIQRTEQGDSAMYLCASSSRDSTNTGELFFGEGSRLTVL.

The chain carries TRBV7-6 and TRBJ1-2, with D hard to call. This CDR3 contains 13 residues. Germline V CDR1 and CDR2: SGHVS, FNYEAQ. The CDR3 region has the DNA TGTGGAGGGTATAGGGCAGGCAACTATGGCTACACCTTC. Translating gives CGGYRAGNYGYTF.

V usage is TRBV4-1 and J usage is TRBJ1-5; D ambiguous. V was trimmed by 1 base and J by 6 bases, leaving 13 bases between them. From germline, CDR1 is MGHRA and CDR2 YSYEKL. The CDR3 has 15 residues. The CDR3: CASSQGLREGQPQHF. Written as DNA, the CDR3 is TGCGCCAGCAGCCAAGGTCTCCGGGAGGGTCAGCCCCAGCATTTT.

In its sample, this clonotype was seen a few times. The J gene is TRBJ2-1, the V gene TRBV12-3 or TRBV12-4, with TRBD2 identical over 10 bases. The length of the CDR3 is 18 residues. V trimming: 3 bases; J trimming: 0 bases; junction bases outside the gene matches: 8. The CDR3 coding sequence is TGTGCCAGCAGTTTTATAGCGGGGGGCCCAAGCTCCTACAATGAGCAGTTCTTC. Translation gives CASSFIAGGPSSYNEQFF.

This clonotype has just a few counts. This chain links TRBV12-3 or TRBV12-4 with TRBJ1-3; D may be TRBD1 (6 bases). Trimming pared 3 bases from V and 0 bases from J, leaving 15 bases between. This CDR3 spans 17 amino acids. The CDR3 here is CASSFSDRLLSGNTIYF. In DNA form, the CDR3 reads TGTGCCAGCAGTTTCTCTGACAGGTTACTCTCTGGAAACACCATATATTTT.